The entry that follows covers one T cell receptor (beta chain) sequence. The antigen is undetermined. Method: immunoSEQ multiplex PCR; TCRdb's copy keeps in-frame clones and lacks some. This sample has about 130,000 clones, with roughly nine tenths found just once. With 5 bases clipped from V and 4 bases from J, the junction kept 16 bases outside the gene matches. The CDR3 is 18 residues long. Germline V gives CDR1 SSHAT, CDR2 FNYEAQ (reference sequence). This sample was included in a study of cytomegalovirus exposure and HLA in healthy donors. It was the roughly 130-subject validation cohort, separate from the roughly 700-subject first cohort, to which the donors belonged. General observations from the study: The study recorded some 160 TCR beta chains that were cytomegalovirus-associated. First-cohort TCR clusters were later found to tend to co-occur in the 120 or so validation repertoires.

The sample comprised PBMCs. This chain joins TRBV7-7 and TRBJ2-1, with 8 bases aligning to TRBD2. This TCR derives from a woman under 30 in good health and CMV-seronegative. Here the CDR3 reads CASSRRGLGGGIYNEQFF. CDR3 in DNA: TGTGCCAGCAGCCGTCGTGGGTTGGGCGGGGGGATTTACAATGAGCAGTTCTTC.